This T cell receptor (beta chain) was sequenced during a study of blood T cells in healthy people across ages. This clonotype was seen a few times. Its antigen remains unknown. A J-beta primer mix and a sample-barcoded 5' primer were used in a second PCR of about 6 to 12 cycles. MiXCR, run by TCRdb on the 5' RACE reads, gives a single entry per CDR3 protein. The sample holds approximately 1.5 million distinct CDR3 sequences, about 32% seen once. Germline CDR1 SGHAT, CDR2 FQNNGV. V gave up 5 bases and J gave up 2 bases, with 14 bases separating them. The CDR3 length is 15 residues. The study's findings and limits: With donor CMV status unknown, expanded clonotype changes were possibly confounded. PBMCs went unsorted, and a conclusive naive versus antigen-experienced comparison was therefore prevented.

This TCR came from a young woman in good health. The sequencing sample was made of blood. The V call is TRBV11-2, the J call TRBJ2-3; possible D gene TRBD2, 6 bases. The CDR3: CASSLRGLFTDTQYF. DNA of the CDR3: TGTGCCAGCAGCCTAAGGGGACTCTTCACAGATACGCAGTATTTT.